The TCR beta chain under discussion was sequenced for a study of CXCR3-negative and CXCR3-positive naive CD8 T cells (dated 2019 in TCRdb). The study in broad terms: About 135 million TRB reads were obtained in total, roughly 1.5 +/- 0.3 million reads per library. The TRBV-TRBJ cluster analysis covered naive subsets from about 5 donors and memory cells from 3 donors. Diversity and physicochemical repertoire analyses covered about a dozen donors pooled from two independent experiments.

This sample was sequenced with a NextSeq 550. The Human TCR Profiling Kit (MiLaboratory) was used to make UMI-labeled 5' RACE TRB cDNA libraries. The full amount of extracted RNA was used for cDNA synthesis, and the full amount of resulting cDNA was used for PCR amplification. Libraries were prepared in parallel with an identical number of PCR cycles. The study's processing was this. With a requirement of at least two reads per UMI, MIGEC and MiXCR extracted about 57,000 +/- 9,900 unique UMI-labeled TRB cDNA molecules per library. On average, approximately 40,000 +/- 10,000 functional in-frame TRB CDR3 nucleotide clonotypes lacking stop codons were found per library. Diversity metrics, including normalized Shannon-Wiener and Chao1, were computed in VDJtools after downsampling to 5000 UMI-labeled TRB molecules per sample. Clonotype-size-weighted physicochemical properties of the central five CDR3 residues (interaction energy, strength, volume and Kidera factor 4) were computed in VDJtools. TCRdb reprocessed the reads; each CDR3 protein sequence makes one entry, and DNA is unavailable. The V and J calls shown here were made by TCRdb, not taken from the authors' results. This sample's table lists roughly 130,000 distinct CDR3 sequences. The top ten clones comprise about 0.62% of the sample.

In the case of this clonotype: The target of this receptor is not known.

Inclusive of the bounding cysteine and phenylalanine, the CDR3 is 16 residues long. Only the protein is available. From the germline V gene (reference sequence), CDR1 is DFQATT and CDR2 is SNEGSKA. Summary of the overall study and its limitations: Repertoire diversity was comparably high in both naive subsets but much lower in memory CD8+ T cells. TRB CDR3s from CXCR3-positive naive cells showed higher hydrophobicity (lower Kidera factor 4), lower energy, and higher strength and volume indices than CXCR3-negative naive cells. Because surface CD5, which is linked to self-reactivity in mice, was comparable between the naive subsets, TCR interaction strength was also inferred from TRB CDR3 physicochemical properties. CXCR3 expression partially decreased after cryopreservation, so most assays used freshly isolated PBMCs. Similar TRBV-TRBJ usage was shown by naive CXCR3-negative and CXCR3-positive cells from the same donor, whereas distinct patterns were shown by memory cells.

Each CD8+ T cell subset was flow-sorted in triplicate, with approximately 300,000 cells per subset placed directly into RLT lysis buffer. To keep memory contaminants out, a stringent definition of naive CD8+ T cells was applied: CD45RO-CCR7+CD27+CD95-. Peripheral blood mononuclear cells were isolated from buffy coats by standard density gradient centrifugation. Naive CXCR3-negative and CXCR3-positive CD8+ T cells were flow-sorted on a FACSAria III. An RNeasy Mini Kit was used to extract total RNA from the sorted cells. This receptor was taken from a human donor in good health. Some clones in this sample may be carry-over from other donors' samples. The chain is made from TRBV20-1 and TRBJ2-5; absent DNA, TCRdb's TRBD1 call cannot be checked. Sequenced sample: naive CXCR3+ CD8+ T cells from blood. The sample's cell subset or site label, in plain terms: CD45RO-CCR7+CD27+CD95- naive CD8+ T cells expressing CXCR3 (TNR3+). The CDR3 protein sequence reads: CSARDREGTYQETQYF.